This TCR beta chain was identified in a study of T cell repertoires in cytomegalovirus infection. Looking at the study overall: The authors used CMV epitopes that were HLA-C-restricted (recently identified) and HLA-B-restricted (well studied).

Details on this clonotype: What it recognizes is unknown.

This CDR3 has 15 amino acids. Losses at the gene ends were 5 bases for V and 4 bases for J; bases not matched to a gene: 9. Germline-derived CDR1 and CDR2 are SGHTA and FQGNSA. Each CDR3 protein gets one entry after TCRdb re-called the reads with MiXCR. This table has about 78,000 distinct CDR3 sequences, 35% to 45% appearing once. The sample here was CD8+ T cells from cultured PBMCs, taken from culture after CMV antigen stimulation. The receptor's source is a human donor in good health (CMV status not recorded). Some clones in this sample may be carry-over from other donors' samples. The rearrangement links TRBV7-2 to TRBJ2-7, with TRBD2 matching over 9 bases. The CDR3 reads CASSAARRGGYEQYF. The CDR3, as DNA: TGTGCCAGCAGCGCCGCCCGGCGGGGGGGATACGAGCAGTACTTC.